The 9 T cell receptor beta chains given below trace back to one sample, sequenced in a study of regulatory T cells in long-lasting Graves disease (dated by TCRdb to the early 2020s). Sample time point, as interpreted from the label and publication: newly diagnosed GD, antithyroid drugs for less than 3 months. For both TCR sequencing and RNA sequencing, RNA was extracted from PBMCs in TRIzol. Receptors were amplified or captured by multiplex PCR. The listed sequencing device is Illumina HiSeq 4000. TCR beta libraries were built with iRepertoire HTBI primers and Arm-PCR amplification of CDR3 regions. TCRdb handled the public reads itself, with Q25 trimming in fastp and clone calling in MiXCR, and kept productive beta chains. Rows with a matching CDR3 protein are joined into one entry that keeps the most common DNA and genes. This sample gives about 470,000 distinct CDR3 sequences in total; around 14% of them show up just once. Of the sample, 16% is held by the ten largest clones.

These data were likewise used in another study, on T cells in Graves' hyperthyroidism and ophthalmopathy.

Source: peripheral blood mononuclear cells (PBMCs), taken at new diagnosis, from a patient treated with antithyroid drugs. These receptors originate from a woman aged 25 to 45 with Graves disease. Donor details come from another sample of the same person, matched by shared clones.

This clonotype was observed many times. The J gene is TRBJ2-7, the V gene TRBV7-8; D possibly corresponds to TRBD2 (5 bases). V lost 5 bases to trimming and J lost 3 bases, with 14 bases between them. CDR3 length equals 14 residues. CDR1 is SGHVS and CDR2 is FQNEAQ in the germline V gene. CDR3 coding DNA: TGTGCCAGCAGCACGGAGGCAGCAGACTACGAGCAGTACTTC. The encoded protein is CASSTEAADYEQYF.

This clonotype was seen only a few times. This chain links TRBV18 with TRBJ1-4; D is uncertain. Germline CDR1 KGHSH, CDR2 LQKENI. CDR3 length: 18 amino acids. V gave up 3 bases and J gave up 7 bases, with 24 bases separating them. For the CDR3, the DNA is TGTGCCAGCTCACCCCAAAGACAACCGAAGGGAGGGAGTGAAAAACTGTTTTTT. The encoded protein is CASSPQRQPKGGSEKLFF.

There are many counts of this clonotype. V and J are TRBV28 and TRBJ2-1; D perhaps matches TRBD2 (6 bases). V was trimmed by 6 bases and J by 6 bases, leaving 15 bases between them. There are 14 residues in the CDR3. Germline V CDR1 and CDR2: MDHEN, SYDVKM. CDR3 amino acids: CASSFRGTLNEQFF. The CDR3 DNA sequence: TGTGCCAGCAGCTTTCGAGGGACTCTCAATGAGCAGTTCTTC.

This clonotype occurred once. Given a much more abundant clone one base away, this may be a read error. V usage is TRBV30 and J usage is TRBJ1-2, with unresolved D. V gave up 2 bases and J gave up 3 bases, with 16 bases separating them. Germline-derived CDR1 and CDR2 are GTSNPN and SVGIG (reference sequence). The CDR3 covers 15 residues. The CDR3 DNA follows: TGTGCCTGGAGTCCCCACTGGGGAACATACTATGGCTACACCTTC. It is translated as CAWSPHWGTYYGYTF.

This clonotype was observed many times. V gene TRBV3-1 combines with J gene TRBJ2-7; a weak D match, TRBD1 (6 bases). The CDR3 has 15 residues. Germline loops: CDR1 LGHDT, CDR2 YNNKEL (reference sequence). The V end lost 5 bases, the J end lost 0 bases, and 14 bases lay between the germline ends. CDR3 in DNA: TGTGCCAGCAGCACCGGGACAACGTCCTCCTACGAGCAGTACTTC. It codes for CASSTGTTSSYEQYF.

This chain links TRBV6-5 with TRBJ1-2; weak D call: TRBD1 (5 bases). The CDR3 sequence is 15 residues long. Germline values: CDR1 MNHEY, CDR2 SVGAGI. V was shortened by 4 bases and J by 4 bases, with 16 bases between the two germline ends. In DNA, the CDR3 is TGTGCCAGCAGTTCCCCGACAGACCGGGGCTATGGCTACACCTTC. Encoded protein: CASSSPTDRGYGYTF.

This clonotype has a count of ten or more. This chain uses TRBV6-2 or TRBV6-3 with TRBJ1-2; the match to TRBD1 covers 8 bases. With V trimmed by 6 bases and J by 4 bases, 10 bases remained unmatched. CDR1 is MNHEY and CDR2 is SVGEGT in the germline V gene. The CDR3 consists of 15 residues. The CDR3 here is CASSQDRVYGYGYTF. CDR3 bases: TGTGCCAGCAGCCAGGACAGGGTATACGGCTATGGCTACACCTTC.

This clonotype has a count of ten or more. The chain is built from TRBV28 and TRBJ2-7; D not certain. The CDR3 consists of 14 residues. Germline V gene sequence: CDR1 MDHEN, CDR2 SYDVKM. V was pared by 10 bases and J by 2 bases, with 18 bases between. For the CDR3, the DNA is TGTGCCATCCAAGCCGGTATTGCCCCCTACGAGCAGTACTTC. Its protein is CAIQAGIAPYEQYF.

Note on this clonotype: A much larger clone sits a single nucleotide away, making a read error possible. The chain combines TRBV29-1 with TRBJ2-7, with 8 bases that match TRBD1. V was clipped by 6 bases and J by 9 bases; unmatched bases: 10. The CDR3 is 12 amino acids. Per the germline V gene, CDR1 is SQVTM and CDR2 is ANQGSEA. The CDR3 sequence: CSVAPGGHGQYF. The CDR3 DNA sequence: TGCAGCGTCGCGCCAGGGGGCCACGGGCAGTACTTC.